This TCR beta chain was sequenced for a study of T-cell reconstitution after alpha-beta-depleted transplantation in children. Study-wide results and caveats: When one year had passed after transplant, most T-cell counts and diversity came from newly produced T cells. High day-60 TCRbeta diversity in some patients came from surviving recipient T cells and thymic progenitors.

This clonotype was recorded many times. Its target is not known. A TCRbeta library incorporating unique molecular identifiers was prepared. Each CDR3 protein gets one entry after TCRdb re-called the PCR reads with MiXCR. The table includes around 270,000 distinct CDR3 sequences, roughly a tenth detected once. This CDR3 is built from 16 residues. Trimming removed 0 bases from V and 0 bases from J, with 10 bases in between. Germline V gene data show CDR1 as SGHRS and CDR2 as YFSETQ. The specimen comprised PBMCs, sampled before TCRalphabeta/CD19-depleted stem cell transplant. The clonotype originates from a boy under two years old with acute myeloid leukemia, due to receive a stem cell transplant. The J gene is TRBJ2-4, the V gene TRBV5-1, with D unclear. CDR3 region: CASSLGDRLAKNIQYF. The CDR3, as DNA: TGCGCCAGCAGCTTGGGGGATCGCCTAGCCAAAAACATTCAGTACTTC.